The rows below give T cell receptor beta chains drawn from one sample of a study of blood T cell repertoires in COVID-19. The table came from immunoSEQ multiplex PCR; TCRdb's copy has only in-frame clones and leaves some out. The data show a few hundred thousand clones, with 75% to 90% seen just once and about 7.1% held by the top ten. The sequencing sample was made of peripheral blood. All receptors derive from a woman aged 60-75 years with COVID-19, enrolled during active disease. Each CDR3 is given with its conserved first and last residue. D genes are given only for firm matches. Only part of the rows carry a size: once, few, many, or a class if the clone is expanded.

V	D	J	size	CDR3	DNA
TRBV10-1	-	TRBJ1-1	-	CASSESVWGPPEAFF	TGCGCCAGCAGTGAGTCGGTTTGGGGGCCCCCTGAAGCTTTCTTT
TRBV11-1	TRBD2	TRBJ2-7	few	CASRRAGDRSSYEQYF	TGTGCCAGCAGACGCGCGGGAGATCGTAGCTCCTACGAGCAGTACTTC
TRBV7-3	TRBD2	TRBJ2-4	-	CASSPSSLAGVQYF	TGTGCCAGCAGCCCCTCTTCACTAGCGGGGGTCCAGTACTTC
TRBV19	TRBD1	TRBJ1-2	-	CASSSGQGSLFYGYTF	TGTGCCAGTAGTAGTGGACAGGGGTCACTTTTCTATGGCTACACCTTC
TRBV5-4	-	TRBJ1-5	-	CASSLGGGEQPQHF	TGTGCCAGCAGCTTGGGAGGGGGAGAACAGCCCCAGCATTTT
TRBV5-6	TRBD1	TRBJ2-7	-	CASSLLRGTLFYEQYF	TGTGCCAGCAGCCTTCTCAGGGGGACCCTCTTCTACGAGCAGTACTTC
TRBV11-2	TRBD2	TRBJ2-7	-	CASSSRTSGGYEQYF	TGTGCCAGCAGCTCTCGGACTAGCGGGGGCTACGAGCAGTACTTC
TRBV18	-	TRBJ1-3	-	CASSPPTRNTIYF	TGTGCCAGCTCACCCCCGACAAGAAACACCATATATTTT
TRBV11-1	TRBD1	TRBJ2-1	-	CASSLRQGDGEQFF	TGTGCCAGCAGCTTGCGACAGGGAGACGGTGAGCAGTTCTTC
TRBV9	TRBD1	TRBJ1-2	once	CASSTDRGGVYGYTF	TGTGCCAGCAGCACAGACAGGGGTGGAGTCTATGGCTACACCTTC
TRBV12-3/TRBV12-4	TRBD1	TRBJ1-2	-	CASSPGQGLGYTF	TGTGCCAGCAGCCCCGGACAGGGGCTAGGCTACACCTTC
TRBV19	-	TRBJ1-2	-	CASSMAQPGYGYTF	TGTGCCAGTAGTATGGCACAGCCAGGCTATGGCTACACCTTC
TRBV5-6	-	TRBJ2-1	-	CASSPTYGNEQFF	TGTGCCAGCAGCCCCACCTACGGGAATGAGCAGTTCTTC
TRBV18	-	TRBJ2-6	-	CASSPPLGVGANVLTF	TGTGCCAGCTCACCACCGCTCGGTGTCGGGGCCAACGTCCTGACTTTC
TRBV19	-	TRBJ1-6	-	CASSGGTAYNSPLHF	TGTGCCAGTAGCGGAGGAACGGCCTATAATTCACCCCTCCACTTT
TRBV27	-	TRBJ1-2	-	CASSLSARYYGYTF	TGTGCCAGCAGTTTATCGGCCAGATACTATGGCTACACCTTC
TRBV6-5	-	TRBJ1-2	-	CASIKTGYYGYTF	TGTGCCAGCATTAAGACAGGCTACTATGGCTACACCTTC
TRBV13	-	TRBJ2-5	-	CASSNGQNQETQYF	TGTGCCAGCAGCAACGGACAGAACCAAGAGACCCAGTACTTC
TRBV19	TRBD1	TRBJ2-7	once	CASSTPMTGERYEQYF	TGTGCCAGTAGTACCCCAATGACAGGGGAGAGGTACGAGCAGTACTTC
TRBV6-6	-	TRBJ1-4	-	CASSWPSGGNEKLFF	TGTGCCAGCAGTTGGCCGTCGGGGGGTAATGAAAAACTGTTTTTT
TRBV5-4	TRBD1	TRBJ2-2	-	CASSPGTGVTGELFF	TGTGCCAGCAGCCCCGGGACAGGGGTCACCGGGGAGCTGTTTTTT
TRBV18	-	TRBJ2-7	-	CASSPVTAYEQYF	TGTGCCAGCTCACCAGTAACAGCCTACGAGCAGTACTTC
TRBV6-6	-	TRBJ2-2	few	CASSYLEGTGELFF	TGTGCCAGCAGTTACCTGGAGGGGACCGGGGAGCTGTTTTTT
TRBV9	TRBD2	TRBJ2-5	-	CASKGGGPLEETQYF	TGTGCCAGCAAAGGCGGGGGGCCCCTGGAAGAGACCCAGTACTTC
TRBV3-1/TRBV3-2	TRBD1	TRBJ1-2	-	CASSQEGGQGGYTF	TGTGCCAGCAGCCAAGAGGGGGGACAGGGCGGCTACACCTTC
TRBV7-3	TRBD1	TRBJ2-2	-	CASSLGQTTGELFF	TGTGCCAGCAGCTTGGGACAGACCACCGGGGAGCTGTTTTTT